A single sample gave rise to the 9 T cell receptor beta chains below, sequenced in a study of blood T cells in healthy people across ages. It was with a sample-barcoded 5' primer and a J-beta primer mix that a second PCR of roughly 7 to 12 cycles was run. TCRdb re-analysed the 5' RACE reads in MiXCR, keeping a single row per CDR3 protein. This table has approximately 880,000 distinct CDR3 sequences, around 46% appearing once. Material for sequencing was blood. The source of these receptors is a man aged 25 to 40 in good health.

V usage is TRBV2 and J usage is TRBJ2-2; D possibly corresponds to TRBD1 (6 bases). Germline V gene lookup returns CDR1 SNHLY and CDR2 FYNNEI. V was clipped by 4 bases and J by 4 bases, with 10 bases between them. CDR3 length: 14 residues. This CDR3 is CASSGGTPTGELFF. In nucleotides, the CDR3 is TGTGCCAGCAGTGGGGGGACACCCACCGGGGAGCTGTTTTTT.

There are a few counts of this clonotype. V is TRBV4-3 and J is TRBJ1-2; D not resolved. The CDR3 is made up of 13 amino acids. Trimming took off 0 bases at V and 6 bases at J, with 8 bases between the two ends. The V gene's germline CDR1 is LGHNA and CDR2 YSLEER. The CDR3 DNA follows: TGCGCCAGCAGCCAAGATAGAGACAATGGCTACACCTTC. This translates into CASSQDRDNGYTF.

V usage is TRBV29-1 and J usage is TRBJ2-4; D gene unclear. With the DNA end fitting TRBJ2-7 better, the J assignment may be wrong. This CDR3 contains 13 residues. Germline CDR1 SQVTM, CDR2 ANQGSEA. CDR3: CSVEDTFGYEQYF. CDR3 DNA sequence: TGCAGCGTTGAGGATACTTTTGGCTACGAGCAGTACTTC.

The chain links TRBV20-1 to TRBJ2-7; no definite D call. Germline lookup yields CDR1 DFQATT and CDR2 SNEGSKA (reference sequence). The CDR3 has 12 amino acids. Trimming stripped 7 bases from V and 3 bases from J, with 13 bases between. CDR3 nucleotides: TGCAGTGAAGCTGGAAACAACTACGAGCAGTACTTC. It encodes CSEAGNNYEQYF.

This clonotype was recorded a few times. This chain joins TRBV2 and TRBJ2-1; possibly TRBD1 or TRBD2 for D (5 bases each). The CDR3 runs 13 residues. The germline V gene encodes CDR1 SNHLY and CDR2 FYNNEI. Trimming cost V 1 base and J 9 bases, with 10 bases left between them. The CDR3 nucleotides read TGTGCCAGCAGTGAAGTGTGGGGGACTGAGCAGTTCTTC. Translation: CASSEVWGTEQFF.

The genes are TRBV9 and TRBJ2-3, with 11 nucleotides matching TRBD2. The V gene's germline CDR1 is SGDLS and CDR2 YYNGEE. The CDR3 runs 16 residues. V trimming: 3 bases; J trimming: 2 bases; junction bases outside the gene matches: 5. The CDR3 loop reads CASSEGTSGYTDTQYF. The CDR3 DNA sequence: TGTGCCAGCAGCGAGGGGACTAGCGGATACACAGATACGCAGTATTTT.

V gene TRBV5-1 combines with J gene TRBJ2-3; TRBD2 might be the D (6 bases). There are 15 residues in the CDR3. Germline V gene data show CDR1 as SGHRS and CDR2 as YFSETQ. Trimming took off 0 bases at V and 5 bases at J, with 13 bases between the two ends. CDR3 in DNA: TGCGCCAGCAGCTTGGTTGCTAGCGATGGAGATACGCAGTATTTT. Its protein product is CASSLVASDGDTQYF.

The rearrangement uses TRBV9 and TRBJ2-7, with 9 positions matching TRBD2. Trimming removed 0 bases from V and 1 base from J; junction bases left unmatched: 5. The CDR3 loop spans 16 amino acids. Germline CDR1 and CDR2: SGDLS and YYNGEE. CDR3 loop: CASSVEPSGRSYEQYF. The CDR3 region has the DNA TGTGCCAGCAGCGTAGAACCCAGCGGGAGGTCCTACGAGCAGTACTTC. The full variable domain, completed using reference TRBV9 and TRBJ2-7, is DSGVTQTPKHLITATGQRVTLRCSPRSGDLSVYWYQQSLDQGLQFLIQYYNGEERAKGNILERFSAQQFPDLHSELNLSSLELGDSALYFCASSVEPSGRSYEQYFGPGTRLTVT.

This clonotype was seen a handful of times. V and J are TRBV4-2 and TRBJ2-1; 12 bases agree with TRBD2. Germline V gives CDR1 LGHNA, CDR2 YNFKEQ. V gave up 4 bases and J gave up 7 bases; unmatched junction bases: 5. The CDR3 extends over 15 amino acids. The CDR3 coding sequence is TGTGCCAGCAGCCTGTCTACTAGCGGGGGGAATGAGCAGTTCTTC. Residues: CASSLSTSGGNEQFF.